This entry concerns a single T cell receptor (beta chain). Its antigen is undetermined. Sequenced by immunoSEQ multiplex PCR; TCRdb stores in-frame clones only, minus some. The sample lists 73,000 or so clones, roughly 75% seen once, with 45% to 50% in the top ten. The data derive from a study of T cell responses to AZD1222 COVID-19 vaccine. Findings of the study overall: Targeting of unmutated variant regions was reportedly seen in nearly half of spike-specific TCRs.

V shed 1 base and J shed 0 bases, with 14 bases lying between them. The CDR3 consists of 17 residues. CDR1 is ENHRY and CDR2 is SYGVKD in the germline V gene. Analyses pooled second doses at about 4 or about 12 weeks. This TCR came from an adult who received the AZD1222 COVID-19 vaccine. The genes are TRBV10-3 and TRBJ2-3, with TRBD1 as a possible D gene (7 bases). Material: peripheral blood, obtained 28 days after the second AZD1222 dose. The CDR3 region is CAISEWGDSTSTDTQYF. CDR3 bases: TGTGCCATCAGTGAGTGGGGGGACAGTACTAGCACAGATACGCAGTATTTT.